The next 11 T cell receptor beta chains were all read from a single sample in a study of blood T cell repertoires in COVID-19. Only in-frame clones appear in the TCRdb table, and some are missing; sequencing was by immunoSEQ multiplex PCR. The top ten hold less than 3% of the sample, which has around 170,000 clones, approximately 86% seen once. The source material was peripheral blood. All receptors come from a young woman with active or convalescent COVID-19.

CDR3 residues: CASSPDRGSGANVLTF. The CDR3 DNA reads TGTGCCAGTAGCCCTGACAGGGGGTCTGGGGCCAACGTCCTGACTTTC. This chain uses TRBV19 with TRBJ2-6; 9 bases are a match to TRBD1. This CDR3 is built from 16 residues. Losses at the gene ends were 6 bases for V and 1 base for J; bases not matched to a gene: 4. Germline CDR1 and CDR2: LNHDA and SQIVND (reference sequence).

The gene calls are TRBV11-2 and TRBJ1-1; D is perhaps TRBD1 (5 bases). The CDR3 is made up of 13 amino acids. Trimming took 4 bases from V and 4 from J, leaving 10 bases between them. The germline gives CDR1 SGHAT, CDR2 FQNNGV. In DNA, the CDR3 is TGTGCCAGCAGCTACTCGGGGGGCACTGAAGCTTTCTTT. It codes for CASSYSGGTEAFF.

In its sample, this clone was seen a few times. The chain employs TRBV12-3 or TRBV12-4 and TRBJ1-5, with D uncertain. Between the trimmed V and J ends, which lost 5 bases and 6 bases, there was a span of 8 bases. The CDR3 covers 12 residues. The CDR3 protein is CASSPGLQPQHF. The DNA for the CDR3 is TGTGCCAGCAGTCCCGGACTTCAGCCCCAGCATTTT.

The chain has TRBV9 and TRBJ2-7, with TRBD1 identical over 8 bases. The CDR3 totals 14 residues. CDR1 is SGDLS and CDR2 is YYNGEE in the germline V gene. V lost 5 bases and J lost 2; bases outside the gene matches: 6. The CDR3 DNA follows: TGTGCCAGCAGTCGTGGACAGGGACCCTACGAGCAGTACTTC. Protein: CASSRGQGPYEQYF.

The chain employs TRBV18 and TRBJ2-1, with a weak D call TRBD1 (5 bases). Trimming took off 3 bases at V and 7 bases at J, with 13 bases between the two ends. The CDR3 contains 14 residues. Germline CDR1 and CDR2: KGHSH and LQKENI. In DNA form, the CDR3 reads TGTGCCAGCTCACCCTACGTGGGGCAGAATGAGCAGTTCTTC. Amino acid sequence: CASSPYVGQNEQFF.

The chain joins TRBV6-5 to TRBJ2-6, with TRBD2 as a possible D gene (6 bases). V shed 8 bases and J shed 3 bases, with 8 bases lying between them. The CDR3 is made up of 13 amino acids. From germline, CDR1 is MNHEY and CDR2 SVGAGI. DNA of the CDR3: TGTGCCAGCGGGGGGTTTGGGGCCAACGTCCTGACTTTC. Translation: CASGGFGANVLTF.

This clone was observed a handful of times. The chain links TRBV11-2 to TRBJ2-1, with TRBD2 identical over 7 bases. Losses at the gene ends were 6 bases for V and 2 bases for J; bases not matched to a gene: 1. This CDR3 comprises 13 residues. Germline V gene lookup returns CDR1 SGHAT and CDR2 FQNNGV. The CDR3 sequence is CASSREAYNEQFF. CDR3 nucleotide sequence: TGTGCCAGCAGTCGGGAGGCCTACAATGAGCAGTTCTTC.

The chain recombines TRBV4-1 with TRBJ1-1, with a tentative D call TRBD1 (6 bases). The CDR3 has 16 amino acids. The germline V gene has CDR1 MGHRA and CDR2 YSYEKL. Between the trimmed V and J ends, which lost 2 bases and 0 bases, there was a span of 13 bases. For the CDR3, the DNA is TGCGCCAGCAGCCAACCCCCGGACAGCCTGAACACTGAAGCTTTCTTT. Its protein is CASSQPPDSLNTEAFF.

The chain employs TRBV19 and TRBJ2-1; 11 bases fit TRBD2. The germline CDR1 and CDR2 sequences are LNHDA and SQIVND (reference sequence). The CDR3 runs 15 residues. V trimming: 4 bases; J trimming: 7 bases; junction bases outside the gene matches: 6. The chain's CDR3 is CASSTILAGANEQFF. CDR3 nucleotides: TGTGCCAGTAGTACGATACTAGCGGGGGCGAATGAGCAGTTCTTC.

V is TRBV4-1 and J is TRBJ2-7; 10 nucleotides agree with TRBD1. J was trimmed by 3 bases and V by 1 base; bases with no gene match: 9. CDR3 length equals 17 residues. Germline V gene sequence: CDR1 MGHRA, CDR2 YSYEKL. CDR3 region: CASSQVWPGQGIYEQYF. CDR3 nucleotides: TGCGCCAGCAGCCAAGTTTGGCCGGGACAGGGGATCTACGAGCAGTACTTC.

This chain joins TRBV7-9 and TRBJ2-5, with D possibly matching TRBD2 (5 bases). The V gene's germline CDR1 is SEHNR and CDR2 FQNEAQ (reference sequence). The CDR3 runs 15 residues. Trimming stripped 2 bases from V and 3 bases from J, with 13 bases between. In nucleotides, the CDR3 is TGTGCCAGCAGCTTACTGTCGGGAAGAGAAGAGACCCAGTACTTC. Translated, it gives CASSLLSGREETQYF.